Each of the 28 T cell receptor beta chains below was sequenced from the same sample in a study of T cell responses to AZD1222 COVID-19 vaccine. This table comes from immunoSEQ multiplex PCR, and its TCRdb copy is limited to in-frame clones, with some not included. The table includes roughly 180,000 clones, roughly 91% detected once. This specimen was peripheral blood, taken 28 days after the second dose of the MenACWY control vaccine. The receptors were sampled from an adult who received the MenACWY meningococcal vaccine as a control.

In DNA, the CDR3 is TGTGCCAGCTCACCTCCTTTGGCGGGGGGAAATGAGCAGTTCTTC. It codes for CASSPPLAGGNEQFF. The genes are TRBV18 and TRBJ2-1; 8 bases are shared with TRBD2. The CDR3 consists of 15 residues. Germline lookup yields CDR1 KGHSH and CDR2 LQKENI. V was pared by 3 bases and J by 7 bases, with 8 bases of the junction left unmatched.

The chain is built from TRBV7-2 and TRBJ2-3; 7 nucleotides line up with TRBD1. This CDR3 region has 15 residues. V gave up 4 bases and J gave up 4 bases; unmatched junction bases: 8. Germline assignment: CDR1 SGHTA and CDR2 FQGNSA. The CDR3 is CASSSQGSRADTQYF. In DNA, the CDR3 is TGTGCCAGCAGCTCACAGGGGAGTAGGGCAGATACGCAGTATTTT.

The rearrangement joins TRBV12-2 to TRBJ2-3; the table calls TRBD1, which could not be checked here. TRBV12-2 constitutes a pseudogene. The CDR3 loop spans 18 amino acids. The CDR3 reads CASRLARGSMSDTDTQYF. The DNA for the CDR3 is TGTGCAAGTCGCTTAGCAAGGGGCTCCATGTCGGACACAGATACGCAGTATTTT.

The V and J genes are TRBV10-3 and TRBJ1-2; no clear D gene. Germline CDR1 reads ENHRY; CDR2 reads SYGVKD. V was cut by 2 bases and J by 3 bases, with 7 bases left in between. The CDR3 spans 13 residues. The CDR3 loop is CAISEGRDYGYTF. DNA of the CDR3: TGTGCCATCAGTGAGGGTCGTGACTATGGCTACACCTTC.

V and J are TRBV4-1 and TRBJ1-2; 8 nucleotides match TRBD1. Germline CDR1 and CDR2: MGHRA and YSYEKL. The CDR3 spans 15 residues. J gave up 0 bases and V 1 base, and 1 base lay outside the gene matches. The CDR3 spells CASSQVDRANYGYTF. The CDR3 nucleotides read TGCGCCAGCAGCCAAGTGGACAGGGCTAACTATGGCTACACCTTC.

The chain has TRBV19 and TRBJ2-1; D might be TRBD1 (6 bases). V was clipped by 8 bases and J by 0 bases, with 14 bases between them. CDR1 and CDR2 from the germline V gene are LNHDA and SQIVND (reference sequence). The CDR3 contains 15 residues. The CDR3 nucleotides are TGTGCCAGTCCCTTAACAGGGAGCTCCTACAATGAGCAGTTCTTC. It specifies CASPLTGSSYNEQFF.

The rearrangement joins TRBV11-2 to TRBJ2-2; D assignment may be TRBD1 or TRBD2 (5 bases each). Germline V CDR1 and CDR2: SGHAT, FQNNGV. CDR3 length: 16 residues. V was clipped by 6 bases and J by 6 bases, with 20 bases between them. CDR3 loop: CASRAFPQGAPGELFF. The CDR3 DNA sequence: TGTGCCAGCAGAGCATTCCCGCAGGGAGCCCCCGGGGAGCTGTTTTTT.

This clone appeared once. Other DNA sequences in the sample encode the same CDR3. The chain combines TRBV12-3 or TRBV12-4 with TRBJ1-3, with D hard to call. The CDR3 sequence is 13 residues long. The V end was cut by 3 bases, the J end by 0 bases, with 3 bases between. CDR3 in amino acids: CASSLRSGNTIYF. The DNA of the CDR3 is TGTGCCAGCAGTTTGCGCTCTGGAAACACCATATATTTT.

The chain uses TRBV5-1 and TRBJ2-5, with TRBD2 identical over 9 bases. Trimming took 2 bases from V and 1 from J; bases not matched to a gene: 6. Germline V gene lookup returns CDR1 SGHRS and CDR2 YFSETQ. The CDR3 spans 16 residues. CDR3: CASSLRLAGRQETQYF. The DNA of the CDR3 is TGCGCCAGCAGCTTAAGGCTAGCGGGGCGCCAAGAGACCCAGTACTTC.

The rearrangement joins TRBV5-1 to TRBJ1-4; possible D gene TRBD1, 6 bases. CDR1 is SGHRS, CDR2 YFSETQ, per germline. The CDR3 length is 15 residues. The V gene lost 4 bases and the J gene lost 8 bases, with 18 bases spanning the gap. The CDR3 reads CASSGGRGHGEKLFF. In nucleotides, the CDR3 is TGCGCCAGCAGCGGAGGGCGGGGGCACGGGGAAAAACTGTTTTTT.

Sample share makes this clone medium-sized (0.01 to 0.1%). V usage is TRBV6-5 and J usage is TRBJ1-6; tentatively, D is TRBD1 (5 bases). This CDR3 region has 15 residues. V was clipped by 6 bases and J by 10 bases, with 19 bases between them. Germline CDR1 MNHEY, CDR2 SVGAGI. CDR3 DNA sequence: TGTGCCAGCAGCCCCGCCGGGGGGGTGCAGTCACCCCTCCACTTT. This sequence encodes CASSPAGGVQSPLHF.

The rearrangement links TRBV27 to TRBJ1-3; D unclear. This CDR3 contains 14 residues. Per the germline V gene, CDR1 is MNHEY and CDR2 is SMNVEV (reference sequence). V dropped 6 bases and J dropped 2 bases, with 11 bases sitting between them. The DNA of the CDR3 is TGTGCCAGCAGGAAGGGAGGCACTGGAAACACCATATATTTT. Its translation: CASRKGGTGNTIYF.

V and J are TRBV29-1 and TRBJ1-1; D is ambiguous. V was clipped by 1 base and J by 4 bases, with 10 bases between them. Germline CDR1 reads SQVTM; CDR2 reads ANQGSEA. This CDR3 is built from 13 residues. The CDR3 coding sequence is TGCAGCGTTGAAGGGGCCGGGGTCACTGAAGCTTTCTTT. Protein product: CSVEGAGVTEAFF.

The chain recombines TRBV5-4 with TRBJ2-1, with 12 bases that match TRBD2. Unmatched junction bases numbered 3, after V lost 1 base and J lost 10 bases. Germline V gene lookup returns CDR1 SGHNT and CDR2 YYREEE (reference sequence). The CDR3 has 14 residues. CDR3 protein: CASSLTSGGFEQFF. The CDR3 bases are TGTGCCAGCAGCTTGACTAGCGGGGGGTTCGAGCAGTTCTTC.

The chain carries TRBV6-5 and TRBJ2-5, with a weak D call TRBD1 (5 bases). V was cut by 3 bases and J by 2 bases, with 10 bases left in between. The CDR3 consists of 14 residues. Germline V gene data show CDR1 as MNHEY and CDR2 as SVGAGI. This chain's CDR3 is CASSYTYRQETQYF. In DNA form, the CDR3 reads TGTGCCAGCAGTTATACTTACAGGCAAGAGACCCAGTACTTC.

Here the CDR3 DNA reads TGTGCCAGCAGTCCCATGACAGGCGATTTCCAAGCTTTCTTT. This encodes CASSPMTGDFQAFF. V is TRBV6-2 or TRBV6-3 and J is TRBJ1-1; D might be TRBD1 (6 bases). V dropped 5 bases and J dropped 9 bases, with 19 bases sitting between them. The CDR3 covers 14 residues. The germline gives CDR1 MNHEY, CDR2 SVGEGT.

This clone was detected only once. The chain employs TRBV10-3 and TRBJ2-7, with D possibly being TRBD2 (7 bases). The CDR3 spans 14 residues. The germline V and J ends were trimmed by 11 bases and 2 bases, with 19 bases remaining between them. CDR1 is ENHRY and CDR2 is SYGVKD in the germline V gene. The CDR3: CAVGLGGGAYEQYF. In DNA form, the CDR3 reads TGTGCCGTCGGCTTAGGCGGGGGCGCCTACGAGCAGTACTTC.

The gene calls are TRBV4-1 and TRBJ1-2, with D hard to call. This CDR3 comprises 14 residues. V dropped 0 bases and J dropped 5 bases, with 10 bases sitting between them. CDR1 is MGHRA, CDR2 YSYEKL, per germline. The CDR3 coding sequence is TGCGCCAGCAGCCAAGATTTTTCCCTTTATGGCTACACCTTC. Its translation: CASSQDFSLYGYTF.

This clone was found a few times. The chain has TRBV27 and TRBJ1-5, with a weak D call TRBD1 (5 bases). CDR3 length equals 14 residues. V lost 6 bases and J 7 bases, leaving 16 bases between the germline ends. Germline CDR1 reads MNHEY; CDR2 reads SMNVEV (reference sequence). In DNA form, the CDR3 reads TGTGCCAGCAGCTCGCGGGGCTGGGGACAGCCCCAGCATTTT. Translation gives CASSSRGWGQPQHF.

As DNA, the CDR3 is TGTGCCAGCTCATCCACAGGGCTGGAGACCCAGTACTTC. Residues: CASSSTGLETQYF. The V gene is TRBV18, the J gene TRBJ2-5; D is perhaps TRBD1 (6 bases). Germline V gene sequence: CDR1 KGHSH, CDR2 LQKENI. Trimming cost V 5 bases and J 5 bases, with 12 bases left between them. The CDR3 loop spans 13 amino acids.

The rearrangement uses TRBV6-5 and TRBJ2-1; no definite D call. Trimming left V 6 bases short and J 3 bases short, with 15 bases between. Germline CDR1 and CDR2: MNHEY and SVGAGI. The CDR3 sequence is 15 residues long. The CDR3 protein is CASRATVYSYNEQFF. Written as DNA, the CDR3 is TGTGCCAGCAGAGCAACCGTCTACAGCTACAATGAGCAGTTCTTC.

The chain has TRBV28 and TRBJ2-7, with 13 bases that match TRBD2. V trimming: 7 bases; J trimming: 2 bases; junction bases outside the gene matches: 2. The V gene's germline CDR1 is MDHEN and CDR2 SYDVKM. CDR3 size: 14 residues. CDR3 coding DNA: TGTGCCAGCACCGGGACTAGCGGGACCTACGAGCAGTACTTC. Translation: CASTGTSGTYEQYF. The whole variable domain, filled in from reference TRBV28 and TRBJ2-7, reads DVKVTQSSRYLVKRTGEKVFLECVQDMDHENMFWYRQDPGLGLRLIYFSYDVKMKEKGDIPEGYSVSREKKERFSLILESASTNQTSMYLCASTGTSGTYEQYFGPGTRLTVT.

The CDR3 here is CACRRRDRANIQYF. The CDR3, as DNA: TGTGCCTGCCGCCGACGGGACAGGGCAAACATTCAGTACTTC. The rearrangement uses TRBV30 and TRBJ2-4; 9 bases are shared with TRBD1. V lost 6 bases to trimming and J lost 6 bases; unmatched junction nucleotides: 9. The germline V gene encodes CDR1 GTSNPN and CDR2 SVGIG (reference sequence). The CDR3 has 14 amino acids.

The genes are TRBV12-3 or TRBV12-4 and TRBJ1-4, with D maybe TRBD1 (6 bases). The CDR3 covers 13 residues. V was shortened by 4 bases and J by 5 bases, with 8 bases between the two germline ends. The CDR3 region is CASSWRGNEKLFF. The CDR3 nucleotides read TGTGCCAGCAGTTGGAGGGGGAATGAAAAACTGTTTTTT.

The CDR3 DNA reads TGCGCCAGCAGCTTGACCACCCCTGGTGGCTACACCTTC. Its translation is CASSLTTPGGYTF. V usage is TRBV5-1 and J usage is TRBJ1-2; no definite D call. The germline V gene encodes CDR1 SGHRS and CDR2 YFSETQ. The ends were cut back, 1 base at V and 7 bases at J, with 11 bases in the middle. The CDR3 covers 13 residues.

This chain connects TRBV4-1 to TRBJ1-5; D remains unclear. CDR1 MGHRA and CDR2 YSYEKL come from the germline V gene. V lost 5 bases and J lost 0, with 14 bases in between. The CDR3 runs 16 residues. In nucleotides, the CDR3 is TGCGCCAGCAGCAGAGGGCCGGATTATAGCAATCAGCCCCAGCATTTT. It translates to CASSRGPDYSNQPQHF.

The rearrangement uses TRBV2 and TRBJ1-2; D remains unclear. Trimming removed 6 bases from V and 8 bases from J, with 13 bases in between. Per the germline V gene, CDR1 is SNHLY and CDR2 is FYNNEI. CDR3 length equals 12 residues. CDR3 in DNA: TGTGCCAGCAGGGCTCCGGGGTCCGGCTACACCTTC. Its protein product is CASRAPGSGYTF. Full variable domain (missing parts from reference TRBV2 and TRBJ1-2): EPEVTQTPSHQVTQMGQEVILRCVPISNHLYFYWYRQILGQKVEFLVSFYNNEISEKSEIFDDQFSVERPDGSNFTLKIRSTKLEDSAMYFCASRAPGSGYTFGSGTRLTVV.

The CDR3 bases are TGTGCCAGTAGTATGGTGAGGGTTCCGGCTAATGAAAAACTGTTTTTT. Translated, it gives CASSMVRVPANEKLFF. The rearrangement joins TRBV19 to TRBJ1-4, with D unresolved. The V gene lost 3 bases and the J gene lost 3 bases, with 14 bases spanning the gap. The CDR3 totals 16 residues. Germline CDR1 is LNHDA and CDR2 is SQIVND (reference sequence).